The present TCR beta chain was sequenced within a study of cytomegalovirus exposure and HLA in healthy donors. The overall study: From donors who were HLA-typed, an early data release held 75 million to 85 million unique TCRs. General observations from the study: Exclusion as indistinguishable affected some V segments, including TRBV6-2 and TRBV6-3. A later analysis reportedly found fewer N-insertions in an Asian-associated ancestry cluster than the approximately 670-donor mean. Another analysis was done later, and it associated roughly 15,000 TCR beta sequences with HLA alleles at 0.05 false discovery rate.

Trimming pared 3 bases from V and 0 bases from J, leaving 18 bases between. The germline gives CDR1 MNHNS, CDR2 SASEGT. The CDR3 sequence is 17 residues long. The primer mix had 60 Vbeta and 13 Jbeta primers. Using immunoSEQ multiplex PCR, the repertoire was profiled, and TCRdb retains in-frame clones only, with some absent. The repertoire holds roughly 170,000 clones, with roughly 80% as singletons. Turning to this clone: What it recognizes is unknown.

Sample: PBMCs. The genes are TRBV6-1 and TRBJ2-7; possible D gene TRBD1, 6 bases. The sequence was collected from a woman in her fifties or sixties in good health and CMV-seropositive. CDR3 DNA sequence: TGTGCCAGCAGTGAGGACAGCTTTAAAGTGGGCTCCTACGAGCAGTACTTC. This encodes CASSEDSFKVGSYEQYF.